By proportion, the clone carrying this T cell receptor beta chain is medium-sized. The junction had 11 bases not matched to a gene; V was cut back by 6 bases and J by 10 bases. The CDR3 loop spans 14 amino acids. From the PCR reads, TCRdb called clonotypes with MiXCR, one entry per CDR3 protein. Among roughly 10,000 distinct CDR3 sequences, approximately 28% were seen once, and the ten largest hold approximately 8%. The data belong to a study of immune characterization of retroperitoneal liposarcoma. The TCR was taken from a male donor with retroperitoneal liposarcoma. The sequencing input was tumor tissue. The J gene is TRBJ2-1, the V gene TRBV12-3 or TRBV12-4, with 8 bases lining up with TRBD2. The CDR3 sequence: CASSMSGRAYEQFF. The CDR3 DNA sequence: TGTGCCAGCAGCATGAGCGGGAGAGCCTACGAGCAGTTCTTC.